This T cell receptor beta chain was sequenced during a study of identical twins. A universal primer site arose from template switching, and cDNA bore unique molecular identifiers. MiXCR, applied by TCRdb to the 5' RACE reads, yields one record per CDR3 protein. In the table there are roughly 1,500,000 distinct CDR3 sequences, about 31% of which are singletons. The CDR3 extends over 13 amino acids. Germline V CDR1 and CDR2: SGHTS, YDEGEE. V was pared by 7 bases and J by 8 bases, with 18 bases between. The TCR originated in a newborn girl in good health. Material for sequencing was cord blood. This sequence joins TRBV5-8 and TRBJ2-5; no clear D. The CDR3 reads CASLPETALTQYF. In DNA form, the CDR3 reads TGTGCCAGCCTGCCGGAAACGGCCCTAACCCAGTACTTC. Supplemented by reference TRBV5-8 and TRBJ2-5, the full variable domain reads EAGVTQSPTHLIKTRGQQATLRCSPISGHTSVYWYQQALGLGLQFLLWYDEGEERNRGNFPPRFSGRQFPNYSSELNVNALELEDSALYLCASLPETALTQYFGPGTRLLVL.